This T cell receptor beta chain was observed in a study of technical replicates of blood from several donors. Generated by immunoSEQ multiplex PCR, the TCRdb table keeps only in-frame clones and is missing some. The data hold roughly 70,000 clones, with 90% to 95% observed a single time. This CDR3 comprises 14 residues. Trimming took 4 bases from V and 6 from J; bases not matched to a gene: 7. The germline CDR1 and CDR2 sequences are SGDLS and YYNGEE. The TCR was taken from a human donor in good health. V is TRBV9 and J is TRBJ2-7, with 10 nucleotides matching TRBD2. The sequenced material came from T cells isolated from PBMCs. CDR3 region: CASSTGTSDIEQYF. DNA of the CDR3: TGTGCCAGCAGCACCGGGACTAGCGATATCGAGCAGTACTTC.